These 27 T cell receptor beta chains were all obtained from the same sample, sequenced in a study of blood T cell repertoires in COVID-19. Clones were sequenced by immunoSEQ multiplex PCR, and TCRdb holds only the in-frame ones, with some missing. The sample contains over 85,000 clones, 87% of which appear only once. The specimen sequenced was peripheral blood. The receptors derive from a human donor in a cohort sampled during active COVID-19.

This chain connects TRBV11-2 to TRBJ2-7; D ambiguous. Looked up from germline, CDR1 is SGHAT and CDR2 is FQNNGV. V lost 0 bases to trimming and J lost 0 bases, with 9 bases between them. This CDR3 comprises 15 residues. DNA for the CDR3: TGTGCCAGCAGCTTAGACCAGGCCACCTCCTACGAGCAGTACTTC. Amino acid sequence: CASSLDQATSYEQYF.

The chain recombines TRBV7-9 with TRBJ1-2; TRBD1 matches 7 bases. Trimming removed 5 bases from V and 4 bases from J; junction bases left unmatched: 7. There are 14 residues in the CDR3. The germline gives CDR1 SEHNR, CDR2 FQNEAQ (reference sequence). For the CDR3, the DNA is TGTGCCAGCAGCGTAACAGGGGCGATCTATGGCTACACCTTC. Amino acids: CASSVTGAIYGYTF.

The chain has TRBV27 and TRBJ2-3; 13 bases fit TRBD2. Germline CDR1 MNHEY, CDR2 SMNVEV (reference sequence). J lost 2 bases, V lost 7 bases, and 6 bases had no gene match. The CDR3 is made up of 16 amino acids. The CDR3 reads CASKLTSGRYTDTQYF. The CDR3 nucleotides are TGTGCCAGCAAATTGACTAGCGGGAGGTACACAGATACGCAGTATTTT.

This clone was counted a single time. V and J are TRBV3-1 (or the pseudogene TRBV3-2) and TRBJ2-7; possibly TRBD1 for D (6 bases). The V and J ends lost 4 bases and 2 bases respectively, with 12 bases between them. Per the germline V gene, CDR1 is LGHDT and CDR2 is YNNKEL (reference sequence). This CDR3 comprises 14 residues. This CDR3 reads CASSPTGNPYEQYF. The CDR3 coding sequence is TGTGCCAGCAGCCCCACAGGGAACCCCTACGAGCAGTACTTC.

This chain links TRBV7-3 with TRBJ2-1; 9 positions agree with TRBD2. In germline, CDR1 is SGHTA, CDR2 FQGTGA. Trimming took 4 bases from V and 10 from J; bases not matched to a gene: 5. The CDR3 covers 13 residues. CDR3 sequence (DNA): TGTGCCAGCAGCTCATCAAGCGGGGGGGAGCAGTTCTTC. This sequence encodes CASSSSSGGEQFF.

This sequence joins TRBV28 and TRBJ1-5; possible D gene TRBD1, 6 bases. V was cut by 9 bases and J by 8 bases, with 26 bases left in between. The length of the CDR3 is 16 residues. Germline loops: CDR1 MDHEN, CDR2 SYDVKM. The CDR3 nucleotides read TGTGCCAGTACGACAACCAGGGGCGCGGGTGGAGAGCCCCAGCATTTT. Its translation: CASTTTRGAGGEPQHF.

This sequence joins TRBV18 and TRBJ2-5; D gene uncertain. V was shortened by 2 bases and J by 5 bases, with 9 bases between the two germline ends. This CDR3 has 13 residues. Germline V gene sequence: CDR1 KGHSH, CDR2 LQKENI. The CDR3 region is CASSPGRRETQYF. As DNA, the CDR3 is TGTGCCAGCTCACCAGGCCGGCGGGAGACCCAGTACTTC. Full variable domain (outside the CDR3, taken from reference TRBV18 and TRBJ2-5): NAGVMQNPRHLVRRRGQEARLRCSPMKGHSHVYWYRQLPEEGLKFMVYLQKENIIDESGMPKERFSAEFPKEGPSILRIQQVVRGDSAAYFCASSPGRRETQYFGPGTRLLVL.

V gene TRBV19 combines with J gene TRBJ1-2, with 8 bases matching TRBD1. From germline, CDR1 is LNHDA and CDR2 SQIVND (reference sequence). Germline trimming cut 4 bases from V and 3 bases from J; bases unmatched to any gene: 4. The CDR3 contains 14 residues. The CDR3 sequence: CASSTGQGHYGYTF. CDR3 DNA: TGTGCCAGTAGTACTGGACAGGGACACTATGGCTACACCTTC.

The CDR3 reads CASSFPGTGEETQYF. CDR3 DNA sequence: TGCGCCAGCAGCTTCCCCGGGACAGGTGAAGAGACCCAGTACTTC. The gene calls are TRBV5-1 and TRBJ2-5; TRBD1 aligns across 8 bases. The CDR3 runs to 15 residues. Looked up from germline, CDR1 is SGHRS and CDR2 is YFSETQ. V was clipped by 2 bases and J by 3 bases; unmatched bases: 6.

In DNA, the CDR3 is TGTGCCAGCAGCTTAGCGCTCCTAGAGGTAGAGACCCAGTACTTC. Translating gives CASSLALLEVETQYF. The rearrangement links TRBV7-9 to TRBJ2-5; D gene uncertain. V was shortened by 0 bases and J by 4 bases, with 12 bases between the two germline ends. The CDR3 totals 15 residues. Germline V gives CDR1 SEHNR, CDR2 FQNEAQ (reference sequence).

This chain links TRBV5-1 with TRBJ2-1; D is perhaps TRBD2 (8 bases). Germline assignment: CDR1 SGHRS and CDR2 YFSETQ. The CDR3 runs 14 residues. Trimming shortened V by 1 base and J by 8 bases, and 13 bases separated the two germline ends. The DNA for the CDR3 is TGCGCCAGCAGCTTGTCGGGAGGGGGCGATGAGCAGTTCTTC. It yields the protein CASSLSGGGDEQFF.

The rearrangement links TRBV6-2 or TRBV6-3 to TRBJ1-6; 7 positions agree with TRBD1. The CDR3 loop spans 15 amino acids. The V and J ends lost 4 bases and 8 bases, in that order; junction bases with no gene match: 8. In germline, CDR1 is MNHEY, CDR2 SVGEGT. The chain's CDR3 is CASSSTGTDDSPLHF. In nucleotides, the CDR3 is TGTGCCAGCAGTTCTACTGGGACAGACGATTCACCCCTCCACTTT.

This CDR3 is CASSLGGGFETQYF. The DNA of the CDR3 is TGTGCCAGCAGCTTAGGAGGGGGCTTTGAGACCCAGTACTTC. The V gene is TRBV7-2, the J gene TRBJ2-5; 7 bases align to TRBD1. With V trimmed by 1 base and J by 5 bases, 4 bases remained unmatched. This CDR3 is built from 14 residues. Germline assignment: CDR1 SGHTA and CDR2 FQGNSA. The whole variable domain, remainder taken from reference TRBV7-2 and TRBJ2-5, is GAGVSQSPSNKVTEKGKDVELRCDPISGHTALYWYRQSLGQGLEFLIYFQGNSAPDKSGLPSDRFSAERTGGSVSTLTIQRTQQEDSAVYLCASSLGGGFETQYFGPGTRLLVL.

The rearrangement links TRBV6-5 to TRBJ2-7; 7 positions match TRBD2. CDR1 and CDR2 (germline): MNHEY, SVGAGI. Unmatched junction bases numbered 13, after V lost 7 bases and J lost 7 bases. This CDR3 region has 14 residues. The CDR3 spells CASTRGEEGGEQYF. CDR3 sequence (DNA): TGTGCCAGCACCCGGGGGGAGGAAGGAGGGGAGCAGTACTTC.

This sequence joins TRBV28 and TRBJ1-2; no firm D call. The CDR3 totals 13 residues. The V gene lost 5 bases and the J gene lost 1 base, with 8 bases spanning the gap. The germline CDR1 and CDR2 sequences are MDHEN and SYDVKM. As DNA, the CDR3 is TGTGCCAGCAGTCGACTTATTAACTATGGCTACACCTTC. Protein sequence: CASSRLINYGYTF.

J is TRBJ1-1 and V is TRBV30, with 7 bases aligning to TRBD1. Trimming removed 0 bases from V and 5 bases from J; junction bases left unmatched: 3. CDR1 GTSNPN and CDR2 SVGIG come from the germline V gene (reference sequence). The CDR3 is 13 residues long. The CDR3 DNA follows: TGTGCCTGGAGTGTACAGGGGCGGACTGAAGCTTTCTTT. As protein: CAWSVQGRTEAFF.

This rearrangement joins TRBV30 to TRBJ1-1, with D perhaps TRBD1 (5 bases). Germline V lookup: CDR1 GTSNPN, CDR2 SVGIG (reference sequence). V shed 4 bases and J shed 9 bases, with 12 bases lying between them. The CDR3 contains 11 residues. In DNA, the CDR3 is TGTGCCTGGACCATAGGGGAAAAAGCTTTCTTT. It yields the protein CAWTIGEKAFF.

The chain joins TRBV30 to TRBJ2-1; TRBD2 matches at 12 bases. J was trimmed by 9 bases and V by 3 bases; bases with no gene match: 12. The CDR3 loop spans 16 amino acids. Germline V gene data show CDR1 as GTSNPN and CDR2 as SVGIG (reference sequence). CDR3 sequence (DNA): TGTGCCTGGAGGCTAGCGGGAGGGCCCCCCGGGTTTGAGCAGTTCTTC. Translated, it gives CAWRLAGGPPGFEQFF.

The CDR3 is CASNTGGGDGYTF. CDR3 nucleotide sequence: TGTGCCAGCAATACAGGGGGCGGAGACGGCTACACCTTC. The chain uses TRBV28 and TRBJ1-2; TRBD1 agrees at 9 bases. V dropped 7 bases and J dropped 8; count of bases not matched to a gene: 8. Germline CDR1 is MDHEN and CDR2 is SYDVKM. There are 13 residues in the CDR3.

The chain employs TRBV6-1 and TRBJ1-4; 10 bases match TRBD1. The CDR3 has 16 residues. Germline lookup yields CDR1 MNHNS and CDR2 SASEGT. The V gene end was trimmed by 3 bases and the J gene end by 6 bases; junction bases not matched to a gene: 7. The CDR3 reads CASSDGTGTGDEKLFF. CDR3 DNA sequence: TGTGCCAGCAGTGACGGAACCGGGACAGGGGATGAAAAACTGTTTTTT.

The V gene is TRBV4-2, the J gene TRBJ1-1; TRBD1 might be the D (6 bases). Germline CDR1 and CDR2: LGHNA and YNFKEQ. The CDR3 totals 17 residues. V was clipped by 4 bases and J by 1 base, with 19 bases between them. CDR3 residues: CASSRSKGDTENTEAFF. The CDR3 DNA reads TGTGCCAGCAGCCGGAGTAAGGGGGACACAGAGAACACTGAAGCTTTCTTT.

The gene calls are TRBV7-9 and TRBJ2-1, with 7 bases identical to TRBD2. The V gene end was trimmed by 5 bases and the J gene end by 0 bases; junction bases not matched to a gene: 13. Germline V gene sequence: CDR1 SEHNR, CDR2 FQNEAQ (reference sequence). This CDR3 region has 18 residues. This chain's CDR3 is CASSLRRAGADSYNEQFF. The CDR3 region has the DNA TGTGCCAGCAGCCTACGTCGGGCGGGAGCCGACTCCTACAATGAGCAGTTCTTC.

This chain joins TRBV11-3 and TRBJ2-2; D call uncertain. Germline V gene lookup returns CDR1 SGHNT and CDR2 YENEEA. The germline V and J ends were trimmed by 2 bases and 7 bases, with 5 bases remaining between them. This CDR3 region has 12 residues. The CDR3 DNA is TGTGCCAGCAGCTTATATAGCGGGGAGCTGTTTTTT. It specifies CASSLYSGELFF.

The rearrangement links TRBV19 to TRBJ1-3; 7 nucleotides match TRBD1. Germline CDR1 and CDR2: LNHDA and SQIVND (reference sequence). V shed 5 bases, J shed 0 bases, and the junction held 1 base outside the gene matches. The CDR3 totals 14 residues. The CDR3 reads CASSGQVSGNTIYF. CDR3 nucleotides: TGTGCCAGTAGTGGACAGGTCTCTGGAAACACCATATATTTT.

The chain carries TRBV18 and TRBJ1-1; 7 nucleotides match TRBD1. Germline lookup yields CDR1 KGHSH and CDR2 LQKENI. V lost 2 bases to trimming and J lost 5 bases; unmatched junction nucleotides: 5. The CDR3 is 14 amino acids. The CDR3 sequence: CASSPEGAKTEAFF. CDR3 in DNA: TGTGCCAGCTCACCAGAGGGGGCGAAAACTGAAGCTTTCTTT.

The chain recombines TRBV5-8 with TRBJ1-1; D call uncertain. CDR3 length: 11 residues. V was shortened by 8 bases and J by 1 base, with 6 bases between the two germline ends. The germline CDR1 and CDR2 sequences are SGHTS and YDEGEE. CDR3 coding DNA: TGTGCCAGTACAGCGAACACTGAAGCTTTCTTT. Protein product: CASTANTEAFF. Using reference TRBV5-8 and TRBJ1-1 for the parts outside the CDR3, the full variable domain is EAGVTQSPTHLIKTRGQQATLRCSPISGHTSVYWYQQALGLGLQFLLWYDEGEERNRGNFPPRFSGRQFPNYSSELNVNALELEDSALYLCASTANTEAFFGQGTRLTVV.

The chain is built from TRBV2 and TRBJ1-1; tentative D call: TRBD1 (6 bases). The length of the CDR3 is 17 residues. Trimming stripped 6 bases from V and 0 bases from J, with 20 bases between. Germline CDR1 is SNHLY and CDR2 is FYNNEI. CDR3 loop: CASSGERGKTMNTEAFF. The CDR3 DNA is TGTGCCAGCAGCGGGGAAAGGGGGAAAACTATGAACACTGAAGCTTTCTTT.